These 11 T cell receptor beta chains originate from one sample sequenced in a study of immune cell composition in non-small cell lung cancer. Normal lung was sampled as far from the tumour as possible, at least 3 cm. Sequencing used immunoSEQ multiplex PCR; TCRdb keeps in-frame clones, though not all of them. The sample consists of thousands of clones, roughly four fifths of them appearing once. The data also belong to a second study, concerning CD4 T cells in lung cancer.

Sequenced material: non-adjacent lung tissue. The receptor set was obtained from a human donor with non-small cell lung cancer.

This chain links TRBV7-3 with TRBJ2-3; 12 bases agree with TRBD2. The CDR3 is made up of 18 amino acids. Germline V gene lookup returns CDR1 SGHTA and CDR2 FQGTGA. V trimming: 1 base; J trimming: 5 bases; junction bases outside the gene matches: 10. CDR3 sequence (DNA): TGTGCCAGCAGCTTAAACGGGGGGGGACTAGCGGGCCAAGATACGCAGTATTTT. Translation gives CASSLNGGGLAGQDTQYF.

The chain recombines TRBV11-1 with TRBJ2-7; 8 bases are shared with TRBD2. V gave up 4 bases and J gave up 3 bases; unmatched junction bases: 5. Germline V gives CDR1 SGHAT, CDR2 FQDESV (reference sequence). CDR3 length: 14 residues. CDR3 region: CASSSGTRGYEQYF. The CDR3 nucleotides read TGTGCCAGCAGCTCCGGGACTAGGGGCTACGAGCAGTACTTC.

This chain joins TRBV7-3 and TRBJ2-7; 8 positions agree with TRBD2. V was clipped by 3 bases and J by 3 bases; unmatched bases: 7. The germline gives CDR1 SGHTA, CDR2 FQGTGA. The CDR3 sequence is 15 residues long. CDR3 region: CASSLVSGVVYEQYF. CDR3 nucleotides: TGTGCCAGCAGCTTGGTTAGCGGGGTCGTCTACGAGCAGTACTTC.

V is TRBV13 and J is TRBJ2-5, with 10 positions matching TRBD2. The end of the DNA is better explained by TRBJ2-7, so the J call may be wrong. The CDR3 loop spans 14 amino acids. Germline V gives CDR1 PRHDT, CDR2 FYEKMQ (reference sequence). CDR3 nucleotides: TGTGCCAGCAGCCCCCTAGCGGGAGCCAACGAGCAGTACTTC. This gives the protein CASSPLAGANEQYF.

This clone occurred once. This rearrangement joins TRBV5-6 to TRBJ1-5; maybe TRBD1 (5 bases). This CDR3 region has 16 residues. Trimming cost V 2 bases and J 3 bases, with 15 bases left between them. Germline V gives CDR1 SGHDT, CDR2 YYEEEE. The CDR3 DNA sequence: TGTGCCAGCAGCTTTATGACTCCGGGGGTCAATCAGCCCCAGCATTTT. It is translated as CASSFMTPGVNQPQHF.

V gene TRBV7-2 combines with J gene TRBJ2-7; 12 bases fit TRBD2. Germline V gene sequence: CDR1 SGHTA, CDR2 FQGNSA. The CDR3 spans 14 residues. J was trimmed by 4 bases and V by 4 bases; bases with no gene match: 2. CDR3 bases: TGTGCCAGCAGCTCGACTAGCGGGAGTTACGAGCAGTACTTC. Translation: CASSSTSGSYEQYF.

The genes are TRBV10-3 and TRBJ1-4; TRBD1 aligns across 7 bases. Germline-derived CDR1 and CDR2 are ENHRY and SYGVKD. Trimming took 6 bases from V and 7 from J; bases not matched to a gene: 5. The CDR3 runs 13 residues. In DNA, the CDR3 is TGTGCCATCAGACAGGGGTTAGTTGAAAAACTGTTTTTT. Translating gives CAIRQGLVEKLFF.

The V and J genes are TRBV5-6 and TRBJ1-4; TRBD1 agrees at 7 bases. V was pared by 1 base and J by 0 bases, with 6 bases of the junction left unmatched. In germline, CDR1 is SGHDT, CDR2 YYEEEE. The CDR3 length is 17 residues. The CDR3 here is CASSLLGGASTNEKLFF. The CDR3 DNA follows: TGTGCCAGCAGCTTGCTAGGGGGCGCGTCAACTAATGAAAAACTGTTTTTT.

As regards this clone: Other nucleotide sequences in the sample specify the same CDR3. CDR3 in DNA: TGTGCCAGCAGCTTGGTTAGCGGAGGCACAGATACGCAGTATTTT. It encodes CASSLVSGGTDTQYF. The chain joins TRBV5-6 to TRBJ2-3; possible D gene TRBD2, 6 bases. V was shortened by 0 bases and J by 1 base, with 9 bases between the two germline ends. The CDR3 loop spans 15 amino acids. Germline CDR1 and CDR2: SGHDT and YYEEEE.

V gene TRBV5-4 combines with J gene TRBJ2-1; 11 positions match TRBD2. V lost 2 bases to trimming and J lost 9 bases; unmatched junction nucleotides: 19. Germline V gives CDR1 SGHNT, CDR2 YYREEE (reference sequence). The CDR3 sequence is 19 residues long. DNA of the CDR3: TGTGCCAGCAGCTTATCCTACGTCCTAGCGGGAGGAAGGAGGGTTGAGCAGTTCTTC. Its translation is CASSLSYVLAGGRRVEQFF.

This chain connects TRBV27 to TRBJ2-5; D might be TRBD2 (6 bases). Gene TRBJ2-7 matches the end of the DNA better, so the J call may be wrong. This CDR3 region has 13 residues. The V gene's germline CDR1 is MNHEY and CDR2 SMNVEV (reference sequence). CDR3 nucleotide sequence: TGTGCCAGCAGTTTCTCGGGAGTCTACGAGCAGTACTTC. This sequence encodes CASSFSGVYEQYF.